This passage covers 23 T cell receptor beta chains from one sample sequenced in a study of T cells after yellow fever vaccination. TCRdb recomputed calls from the 5' RACE reads with MiXCR, one row per CDR3 protein. Of hundreds of thousands of distinct CDR3 sequences listed, 12% were seen once; the top ten hold 2.5% to 4%. The specimen was CD4+ T cells sorted from PBMCs, collected 15 days after the yellow fever booster vaccination. The receptors come from a man between 18 and 29 years old who received the YFV17D yellow fever vaccine.

This clonotype was seen a few times. The rearrangement uses TRBV6-5 and TRBJ2-2; weak D call: TRBD2 (6 bases). The ends were cut back, 6 bases at V and 3 bases at J, with 17 bases in the middle. CDR3 length: 16 amino acids. Germline-derived CDR1 and CDR2 are MNHEY and SVGAGI. The CDR3 bases are TGTGCCAGCAGCCGCGTCGGGGGAGGCTACACCGGGGAGCTGTTTTTT. Translated, it gives CASSRVGGGYTGELFF.

The chain links TRBV10-3 to TRBJ2-7; D not resolved. This CDR3 is 13 amino acids long. CDR1 ENHRY and CDR2 SYGVKD come from the germline V gene. Trimming removed 10 bases at V and 0 bases at J, with 13 bases between. This CDR3 reads CASKGQSSYEQYV. The CDR3, as DNA: TGTGCCAGCAAGGGTCAGAGCTCCTACGAGCAGTACGTC.

This clonotype was seen at least ten times. The CDR3 nucleotides read TGTGCCAGCAGCTTAGCCAAGGGGGGACGCGATACGCAGTATTTT. It yields the protein CASSLAKGGRDTQYF. The V and J genes are TRBV7-8 and TRBJ2-3, with D perhaps assigned TRBD1 or TRBD2 (6 bases each). The length of the CDR3 is 15 residues. Germline V lookup: CDR1 SGHVS, CDR2 FQNEAQ. V was pared by 0 bases and J by 6 bases, with 13 bases between.

The table lists this clonotype with a few counts. The chain has TRBV27 and TRBJ1-1; TRBD1 matches at 9 bases. The CDR3 extends over 16 amino acids. Germline V gene data show CDR1 as MNHEY and CDR2 as SMNVEV (reference sequence). The trim removed 6 bases at V and 7 bases at J, leaving 15 bases unmatched. CDR3 bases: TGTGCCAGCAGCACAAGACTTACTACAGGGGGCAGTGAAGCTTTCTTT. It is translated as CASSTRLTTGGSEAFF.

The rearrangement joins TRBV6-1 to TRBJ1-5; D not certain. Trimming took 6 bases from V and 3 from J, leaving 9 bases between them. Germline-derived CDR1 and CDR2 are MNHNS and SASEGT. This CDR3 is 13 amino acids long. For the CDR3, the DNA is TGTGCCAGCAGGATACGGGTCAATCAGCCCCAGCATTTT. Its protein product is CASRIRVNQPQHF.

In its sample, this clonotype was seen a few times. This chain uses TRBV3-1 with TRBJ2-7; a possible D gene is TRBD1 (5 bases). V lost 2 bases, J lost 4 bases, and 9 bases lay in between. Germline V gene lookup returns CDR1 LGHDT and CDR2 YNNKEL (reference sequence). This CDR3 is built from 13 residues. The CDR3 region is CASSQLGEYEQYF. The CDR3 nucleotides read TGTGCCAGCAGCCAATTAGGGGAATACGAGCAGTACTTC.

This clonotype was counted only a few times. This chain links TRBV5-1 with TRBJ1-3, with D unclear. Germline assignment: CDR1 SGHRS and CDR2 YFSETQ. Deletions cut 0 bases from V and 2 bases from J, with 12 bases between. The CDR3 totals 16 residues. CDR3 sequence (DNA): TGCGCCAGCAGCTTGGCCCGGAGGTCTCCTGGAAACACCATATATTTT. It yields the protein CASSLARRSPGNTIYF. Full variable domain (rest looked up from reference TRBV5-1 and TRBJ1-3): KAGVTQTPRYLIKTRGQQVTLSCSPISGHRSVSWYQQTPGQGLQFLFEYFSETQRNKGNFPGRFSGRQFSNSRSEMNVSTLELGDSALYLCASSLARRSPGNTIYFGEGSWLTVV.

The chain couples TRBV6-2 or TRBV6-3 to TRBJ2-7; TRBD2 agrees at 9 bases. The CDR3 totals 15 residues. Germline values: CDR1 MNHEY, CDR2 SVGEGT. V lost 2 bases and J lost 3; bases outside the gene matches: 5. The chain's CDR3 is CASSYRASGVYEQYV. CDR3 coding DNA: TGTGCCAGCAGTTACAGGGCTAGCGGGGTCTACGAGCAGTACGTC.

This clonotype was recorded a few times. The rearrangement uses TRBV18 and TRBJ1-4, with D hard to call. CDR1 and CDR2 from the germline V gene are KGHSH and LQKENI. V lost 3 bases to trimming and J lost 0 bases, with 5 bases between them. The CDR3 sequence is 14 residues long. CDR3: CASSPSPTNEKLFF. The CDR3, as DNA: TGTGCCAGCTCACCCAGCCCAACTAATGAAAAACTGTTTTTT.

In its sample, this clonotype was seen many times. The genes are TRBV7-2 and TRBJ2-3; possibly TRBD2 for D (7 bases). Germline CDR1 and CDR2: SGHTA and FQGNSA. The CDR3 runs 15 residues. Trimming left V 5 bases short and J 4 bases short, with 16 bases between. This CDR3 reads CASSLVGGAPDTQYF. The CDR3 nucleotides read TGTGCCAGCAGCCTAGTGGGGGGGGCCCCAGATACGCAGTATTTT.

The V gene is TRBV7-9, the J gene TRBJ2-5; D gene uncertain. CDR3 length: 13 amino acids. The germline gives CDR1 SEHNR, CDR2 FQNEAQ (reference sequence). V lost 5 bases, J lost 4 bases, and 11 bases lay in between. The CDR3 coding sequence is TGTGCCAGCAGCCTCCCGTGGGGAGAGACCCAGTACTTC. Encoded protein: CASSLPWGETQYF.

This chain uses TRBV20-1 with TRBJ2-7; the D is unclear. V lost 3 bases and J 0 bases, leaving 18 bases between the germline ends. Germline values: CDR1 DFQATT, CDR2 SNEGSKA (reference sequence). This CDR3 spans 16 amino acids. The CDR3 nucleotides read TGCAGTGCTAGTAACATCGAATATACGAGCTCCTACGAGCAGTACTTC. Translating it yields CSASNIEYTSSYEQYF.

This clonotype was seen a handful of times. The J gene is TRBJ2-5, the V gene TRBV7-3; 7 positions agree with TRBD2. Germline V gene lookup returns CDR1 SGHTA and CDR2 FQGTGA. V was clipped by 5 bases and J by 7 bases; unmatched bases: 7. The CDR3 covers 13 residues. The CDR3 bases are TGTGCCAGCAGCCCCGGGGGGATGGGGACCCAGTACTTC. Its protein product is CASSPGGMGTQYF. The variable domain in full, with the rest retrieved from reference TRBV7-3 and TRBJ2-5, is GAGVSQTPSNKVTEKGKYVELRCDPISGHTALYWYRQSLGQGPEFLIYFQGTGAADDSGLPNDRFFAVRPEGSVSTLKIQRTERGDSAVYLCASSPGGMGTQYFGPGTRLLVL.

This chain uses TRBV20-1 with TRBJ2-5; 7 bases agree with TRBD2. Germline V CDR1 and CDR2: DFQATT, SNEGSKA (reference sequence). The ends lost 0 bases at V and 5 bases at J; junction bases unmatched: 9. This CDR3 comprises 15 residues. Here the CDR3 DNA reads TGCAGTGCTAGAGATTGGGGGGGAGCTTTTGAGACCCAGTACTTC. Translation gives CSARDWGGAFETQYF.

This clonotype was found many times. The gene calls are TRBV18 and TRBJ2-7; D is unresolved. The germline CDR1 and CDR2 sequences are KGHSH and LQKENI. The germline V and J ends were trimmed by 3 bases and 0 bases, with 12 bases remaining between them. The CDR3 has 15 amino acids. This chain's CDR3 is CASSPAQASSYEQYV. CDR3 in DNA: TGTGCCAGCTCACCGGCGCAGGCGAGCTCCTACGAGCAGTACGTC.

The CDR3 loop is CASSLGPPGNQPQHF. The CDR3 coding sequence is TGTGCCAGCAGCTTAGGGCCCCCTGGCAATCAGCCCCAGCATTTT. The chain employs TRBV5-5 and TRBJ1-5, with D unresolved. This CDR3 has 15 residues. The V gene's germline CDR1 is SGHKS and CDR2 YYEKEE (reference sequence). V lost 2 bases, J lost 2 bases, and 11 bases lay in between.

The table lists this clonotype with a few counts. The V call is TRBV6-1, the J call TRBJ2-7; TRBD1 is a possible D gene (5 bases). The germline gives CDR1 MNHNS, CDR2 SASEGT. V was trimmed by 5 bases and J by 4 bases, leaving 18 bases between them. The CDR3 runs 15 residues. In nucleotides, the CDR3 is TGTGCCAGCAGTTCCGGGCTTATTCAGGGTTACGAGCAGTACTTC. Residues: CASSSGLIQGYEQYF.

There are many counts of this clonotype. The chain combines TRBV5-1 with TRBJ1-1; 8 nucleotides align to TRBD1. Germline CDR1 SGHRS, CDR2 YFSETQ. The V gene end was trimmed by 3 bases and the J gene end by 5 bases; junction bases not matched to a gene: 3. This CDR3 has 13 amino acids. The CDR3 coding sequence is TGCGCCAGCAGCTGGGACAGGTTGACTGAAGCTTTCTTT. Its protein is CASSWDRLTEAFF. The full variable domain, rest sourced from reference TRBV5-1 and TRBJ1-1, is KAGVTQTPRYLIKTRGQQVTLSCSPISGHRSVSWYQQTPGQGLQFLFEYFSETQRNKGNFPGRFSGRQFSNSRSEMNVSTLELGDSALYLCASSWDRLTEAFFGQGTRLTVV.

The rearrangement uses TRBV20-1 and TRBJ2-7; the match to TRBD2 covers 8 bases. Looked up from germline, CDR1 is DFQATT and CDR2 is SNEGSKA (reference sequence). The CDR3 runs to 13 residues. Germline trimming cut 6 bases from V and 2 bases from J; bases unmatched to any gene: 6. The CDR3 nucleotides are TGCAGTGCCCGACCGGGGGGGCCCTACGAGCAGTACTTC. Its translation: CSARPGGPYEQYF.

This clonotype appeared a few times. The chain employs TRBV4-1 and TRBJ1-2; 7 bases line up with TRBD1. Germline V CDR1 and CDR2: MGHRA, YSYEKL. CDR3 size: 15 residues. The trim removed 4 bases at V and 1 base at J, leaving 6 bases unmatched. The CDR3 DNA follows: TGCGCCAGCAGCCTCGCCGGGACAGATAACTATGGCTACACCTTC. Translated, it gives CASSLAGTDNYGYTF.

This chain joins TRBV6-6 and TRBJ1-5, with D unresolved. The CDR3 has 12 residues. Germline CDR1 and CDR2: MNHNY and SVGAGI (reference sequence). Trimming removed 7 bases from V and 5 bases from J, with 9 bases in between. CDR3 residues: CASNNGDQPQHF. In nucleotides, the CDR3 is TGTGCCAGCAATAACGGCGATCAGCCCCAGCATTTT.

This chain joins TRBV20-1 and TRBJ2-3; 8 bases match TRBD1. Trimming took 5 bases from V and 3 from J; bases not matched to a gene: 7. The V gene's germline CDR1 is DFQATT and CDR2 SNEGSKA (reference sequence). There are 14 residues in the CDR3. Written as DNA, the CDR3 is TGCAGTGCTCCGGACAGGGTTTTGACAGATACGCAGTATTTT. As protein: CSAPDRVLTDTQYF.

This clonotype has more than one count but fewer than ten. For the CDR3, the DNA is TGTGCCATTCGACCTTCCTTTGCGGGGGGCCGGCCCACAGATACGCAGTATTTT. Translating it yields CAIRPSFAGGRPTDTQYF. This chain uses TRBV6-2 or TRBV6-3 with TRBJ2-3; TRBD2 aligns across 8 bases. Per germline, CDR1 MNHEY and CDR2 SVGEGT. V shed 10 bases, J shed 2 bases, and the junction held 20 bases outside the gene matches. The CDR3 runs to 18 residues.